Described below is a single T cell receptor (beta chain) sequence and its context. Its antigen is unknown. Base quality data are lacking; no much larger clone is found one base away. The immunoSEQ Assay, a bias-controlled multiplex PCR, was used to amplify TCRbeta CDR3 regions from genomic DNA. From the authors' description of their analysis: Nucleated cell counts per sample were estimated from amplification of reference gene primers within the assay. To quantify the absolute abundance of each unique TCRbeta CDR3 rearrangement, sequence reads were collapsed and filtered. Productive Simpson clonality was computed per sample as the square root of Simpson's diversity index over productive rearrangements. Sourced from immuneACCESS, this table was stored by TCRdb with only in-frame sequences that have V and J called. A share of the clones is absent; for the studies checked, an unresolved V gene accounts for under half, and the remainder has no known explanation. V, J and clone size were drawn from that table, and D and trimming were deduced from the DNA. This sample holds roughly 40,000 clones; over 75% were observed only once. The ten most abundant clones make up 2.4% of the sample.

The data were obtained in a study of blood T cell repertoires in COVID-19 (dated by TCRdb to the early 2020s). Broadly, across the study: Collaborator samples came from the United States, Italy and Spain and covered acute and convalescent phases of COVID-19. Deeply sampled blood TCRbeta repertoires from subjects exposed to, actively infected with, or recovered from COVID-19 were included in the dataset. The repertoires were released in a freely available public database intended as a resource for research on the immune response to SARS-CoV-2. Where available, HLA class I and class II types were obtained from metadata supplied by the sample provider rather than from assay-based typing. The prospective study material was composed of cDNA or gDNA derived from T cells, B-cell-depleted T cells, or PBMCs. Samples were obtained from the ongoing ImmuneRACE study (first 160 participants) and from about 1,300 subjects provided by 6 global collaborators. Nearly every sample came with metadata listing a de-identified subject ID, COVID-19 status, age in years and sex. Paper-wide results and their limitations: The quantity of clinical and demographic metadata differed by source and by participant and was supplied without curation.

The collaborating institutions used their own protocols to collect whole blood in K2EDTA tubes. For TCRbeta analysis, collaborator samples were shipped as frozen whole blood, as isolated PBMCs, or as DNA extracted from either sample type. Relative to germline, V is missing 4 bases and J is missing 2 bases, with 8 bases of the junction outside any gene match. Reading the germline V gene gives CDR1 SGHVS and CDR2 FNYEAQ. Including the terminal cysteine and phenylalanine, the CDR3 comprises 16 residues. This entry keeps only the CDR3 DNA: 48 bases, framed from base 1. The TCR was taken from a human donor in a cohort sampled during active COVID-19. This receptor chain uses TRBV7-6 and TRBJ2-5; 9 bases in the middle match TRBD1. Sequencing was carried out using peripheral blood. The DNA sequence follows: TGTGCCAGCAGCTCTTACACCGGGACAGGGCAAGAGACCCAGTACTTC. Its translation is CASSSYTGTGQETQYF.